The entry below describes one T cell receptor beta chain. The data derive from a study of blood T cell repertoires in COVID-19. Study-wide context: PBMCs, B-cell-depleted T cells, or T cells were the source of the cDNA or gDNA that made up the material.

Those enrolled in Seattle joined during active infection and were followed longitudinally afterward. This CDR3 spans 15 amino acids. Germline V gives CDR1 LNHNV, CDR2 YYDKDF (reference sequence). V was pared by 0 bases and J by 2 bases, with 8 bases between. The protocol was immunoSEQ multiplex PCR, while the TCRdb copy is restricted to in-frame clones and leaves out a portion. The sample lists almost 200,000 clones; about 82% were seen once. The sample comprised peripheral blood. This chain links TRBV15 with TRBJ1-3; D is uncertain. This TCR came from a man between 60 and 70 years old with COVID-19, enrolled during active disease. In nucleotides, the CDR3 is TGTGCCACCAGCAGAGATGTGGCTGCTGGAAACACCATATATTTT. Residues: CATSRDVAAGNTIYF.